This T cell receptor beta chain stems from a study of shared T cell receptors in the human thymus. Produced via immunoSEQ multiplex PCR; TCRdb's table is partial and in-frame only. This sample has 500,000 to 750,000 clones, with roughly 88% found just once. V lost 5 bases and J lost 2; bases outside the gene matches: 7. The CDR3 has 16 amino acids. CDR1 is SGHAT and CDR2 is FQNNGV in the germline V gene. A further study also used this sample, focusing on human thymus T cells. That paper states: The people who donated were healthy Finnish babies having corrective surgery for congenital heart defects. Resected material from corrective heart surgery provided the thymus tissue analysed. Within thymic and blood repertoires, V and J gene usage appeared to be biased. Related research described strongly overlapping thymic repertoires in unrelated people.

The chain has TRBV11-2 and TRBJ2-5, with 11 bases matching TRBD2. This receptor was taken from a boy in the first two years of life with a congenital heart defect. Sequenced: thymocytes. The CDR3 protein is CASSISGRGRQETQYF. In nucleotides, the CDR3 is TGTGCCAGCAGCATTAGCGGGAGGGGGCGGCAAGAGACCCAGTACTTC. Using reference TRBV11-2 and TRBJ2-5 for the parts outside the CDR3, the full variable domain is EAGVAQSPRYKIIEKRQSVAFWCNPISGHATLYWYQQILGQGPKLLIQFQNNGVVDDSQLPKDRFSAERLKGVDSTLKIQPAKLEDSAVYLCASSISGRGRQETQYFGPGTRLLVL.